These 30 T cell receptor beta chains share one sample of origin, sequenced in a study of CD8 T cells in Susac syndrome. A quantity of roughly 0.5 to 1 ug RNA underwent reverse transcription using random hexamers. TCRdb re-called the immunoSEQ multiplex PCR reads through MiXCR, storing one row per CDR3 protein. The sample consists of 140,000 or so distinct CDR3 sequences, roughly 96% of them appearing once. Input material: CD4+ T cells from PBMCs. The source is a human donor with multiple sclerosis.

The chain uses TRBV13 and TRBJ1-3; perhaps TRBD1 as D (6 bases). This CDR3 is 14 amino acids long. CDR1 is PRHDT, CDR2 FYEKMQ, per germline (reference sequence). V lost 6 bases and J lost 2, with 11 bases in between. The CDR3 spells CASRDRGPGNTIYF. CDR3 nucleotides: TGTGCCAGCAGAGATCGGGGGCCTGGAAACACCATATATTTT.

In DNA, the CDR3 is TGTGCCTCCCTCGGTTCGGGAGCGGGCACAGATACGCAGTATTTT. Translated: CASLGSGAGTDTQYF. This chain joins TRBV6-5 and TRBJ2-3; a weak D match, TRBD2 (6 bases). CDR1 and CDR2 (germline): MNHEY, SVGAGI. CDR3 length: 15 amino acids. Trimming pared 11 bases from V and 1 base from J, leaving 19 bases between.

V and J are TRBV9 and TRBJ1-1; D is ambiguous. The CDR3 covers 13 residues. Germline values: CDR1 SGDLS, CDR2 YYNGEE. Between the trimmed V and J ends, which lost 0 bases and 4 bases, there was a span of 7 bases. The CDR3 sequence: CASSVDGATEAFF. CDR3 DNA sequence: TGTGCCAGCAGCGTAGACGGTGCCACTGAAGCTTTCTTT.

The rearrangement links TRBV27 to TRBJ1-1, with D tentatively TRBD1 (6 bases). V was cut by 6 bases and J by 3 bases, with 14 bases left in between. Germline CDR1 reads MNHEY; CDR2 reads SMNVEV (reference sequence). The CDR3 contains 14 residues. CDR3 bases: TGTGCCAGCAGCCTGGGACATAAAGACACTGAAGCTTTCTTT. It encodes CASSLGHKDTEAFF.

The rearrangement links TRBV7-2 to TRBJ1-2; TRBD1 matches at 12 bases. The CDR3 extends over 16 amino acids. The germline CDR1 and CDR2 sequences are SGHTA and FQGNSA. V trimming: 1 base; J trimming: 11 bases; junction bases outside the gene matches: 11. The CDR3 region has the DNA TGTGCCAGCAGCTTAGTCGCTGGGGGGACAGGGGGCCGTTACACCTTC. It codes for CASSLVAGGTGGRYTF.

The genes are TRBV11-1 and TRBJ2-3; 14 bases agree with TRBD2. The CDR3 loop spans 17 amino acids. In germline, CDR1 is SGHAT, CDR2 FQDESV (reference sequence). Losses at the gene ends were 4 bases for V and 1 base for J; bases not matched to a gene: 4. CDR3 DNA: TGTGCCAGCAGCTGGGGGACTAGCGGGGGCCGCACAGATACGCAGTATTTT. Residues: CASSWGTSGGRTDTQYF. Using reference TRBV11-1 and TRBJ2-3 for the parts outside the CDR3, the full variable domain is EAEVAQSPRYKITEKSQAVAFWCDPISGHATLYWYRQILGQGPELLVQFQDESVVDDSQLPKDRFSAERLKGVDSTLKIQPAELGDSAMYLCASSWGTSGGRTDTQYFGPGTRLTVL.

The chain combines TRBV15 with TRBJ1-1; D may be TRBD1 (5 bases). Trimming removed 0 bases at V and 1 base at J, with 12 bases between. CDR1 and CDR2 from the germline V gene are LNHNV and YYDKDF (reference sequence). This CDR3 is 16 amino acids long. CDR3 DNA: TGTGCCACCAGCAGAGATCGGGGGACGGGGAACACTGAAGCTTTCTTT. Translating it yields CATSRDRGTGNTEAFF.

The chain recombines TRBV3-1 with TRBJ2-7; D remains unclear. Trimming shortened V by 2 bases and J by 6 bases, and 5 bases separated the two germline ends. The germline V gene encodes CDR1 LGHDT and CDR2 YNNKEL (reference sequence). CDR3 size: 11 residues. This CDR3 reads CASSQTSEQYF. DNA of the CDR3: TGTGCCAGCAGCCAAACCTCCGAGCAGTACTTC.

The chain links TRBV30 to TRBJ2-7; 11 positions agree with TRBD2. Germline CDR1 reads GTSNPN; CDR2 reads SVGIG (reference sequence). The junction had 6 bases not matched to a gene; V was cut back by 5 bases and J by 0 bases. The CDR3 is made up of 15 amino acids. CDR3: CAWATGTSGSYEQYF. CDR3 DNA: TGTGCCTGGGCAACCGGGACTAGCGGCTCCTACGAGCAGTACTTC.

The CDR3 sequence is CASSLSGGEDTQYF. CDR3 DNA: TGTGCCAGCAGCCTTAGCGGGGGAGAAGATACGCAGTATTTT. The chain joins TRBV3-1 to TRBJ2-3; 9 bases match TRBD2. In germline, CDR1 is LGHDT, CDR2 YNNKEL (reference sequence). The CDR3 is 14 amino acids. V was clipped by 4 bases and J by 5 bases; unmatched bases: 4.

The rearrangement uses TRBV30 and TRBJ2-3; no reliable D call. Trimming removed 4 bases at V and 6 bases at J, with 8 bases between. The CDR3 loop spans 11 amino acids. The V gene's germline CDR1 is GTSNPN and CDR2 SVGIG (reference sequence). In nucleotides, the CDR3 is TGTGCCTGGACCCCCAAGGATACGCAGTATTTT. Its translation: CAWTPKDTQYF.

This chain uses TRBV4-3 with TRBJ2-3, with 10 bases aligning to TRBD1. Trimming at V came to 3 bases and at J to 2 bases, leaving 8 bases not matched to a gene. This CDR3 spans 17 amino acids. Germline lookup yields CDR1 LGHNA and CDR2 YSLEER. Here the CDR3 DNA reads TGCGCCAGCAGCCAGAGGGGGACAGGGGCCAACACAGATACGCAGTATTTT. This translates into CASSQRGTGANTDTQYF.

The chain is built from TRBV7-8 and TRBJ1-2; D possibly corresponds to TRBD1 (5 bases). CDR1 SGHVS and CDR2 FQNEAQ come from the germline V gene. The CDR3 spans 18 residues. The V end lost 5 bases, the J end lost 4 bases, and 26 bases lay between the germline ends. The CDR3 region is CASSPPSMNRIMTYGYTF. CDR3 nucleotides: TGTGCCAGCAGCCCCCCCTCGATGAACAGGATAATGACCTATGGCTACACCTTC.

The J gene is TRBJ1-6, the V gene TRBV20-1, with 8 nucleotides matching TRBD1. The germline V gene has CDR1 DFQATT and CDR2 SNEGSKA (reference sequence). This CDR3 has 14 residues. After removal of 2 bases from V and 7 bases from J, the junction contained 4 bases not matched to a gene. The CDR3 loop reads CSARLGQGNSPLHF. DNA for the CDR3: TGCAGTGCTAGACTTGGACAGGGAAATTCACCCCTCCACTTT.

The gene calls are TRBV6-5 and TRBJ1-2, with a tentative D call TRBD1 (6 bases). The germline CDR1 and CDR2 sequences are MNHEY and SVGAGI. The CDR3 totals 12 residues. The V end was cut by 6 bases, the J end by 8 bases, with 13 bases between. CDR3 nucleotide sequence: TGTGCCAGCAGACAGGGCAGCAAGGGCTACACCTTC. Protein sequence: CASRQGSKGYTF.

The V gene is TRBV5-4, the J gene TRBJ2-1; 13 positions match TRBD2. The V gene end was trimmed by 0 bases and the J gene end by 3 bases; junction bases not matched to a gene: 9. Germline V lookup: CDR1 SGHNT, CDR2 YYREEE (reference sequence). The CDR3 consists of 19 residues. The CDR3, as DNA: TGTGCCAGCAGCTTGGCGGGACTAGCGGGAATACGTGGCTACAATGAGCAGTTCTTC. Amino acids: CASSLAGLAGIRGYNEQFF.

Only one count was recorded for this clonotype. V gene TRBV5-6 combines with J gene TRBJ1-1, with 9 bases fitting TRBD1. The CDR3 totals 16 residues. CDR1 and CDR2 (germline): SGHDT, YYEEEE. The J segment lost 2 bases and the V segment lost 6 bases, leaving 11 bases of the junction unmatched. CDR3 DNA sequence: TGTGCCAGCAACAACAAGAAACAGGGGGCAAACACTGAAGCTTTCTTT. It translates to CASNNKKQGANTEAFF.

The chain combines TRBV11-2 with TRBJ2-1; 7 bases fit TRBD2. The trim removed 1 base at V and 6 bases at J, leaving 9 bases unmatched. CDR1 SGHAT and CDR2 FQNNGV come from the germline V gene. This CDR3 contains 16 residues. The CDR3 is CASSLGRGTTRNEQFF. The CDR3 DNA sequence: TGTGCCAGCAGCTTAGGTCGCGGGACTACTCGCAATGAGCAGTTCTTC.

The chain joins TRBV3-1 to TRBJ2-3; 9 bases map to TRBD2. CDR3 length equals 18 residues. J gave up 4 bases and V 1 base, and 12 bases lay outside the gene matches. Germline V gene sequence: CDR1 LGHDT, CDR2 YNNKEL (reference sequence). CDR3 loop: CASSQGLLASGKPDTQYF. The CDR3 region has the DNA TGTGCCAGCAGCCAAGGACTTTTGGCTAGCGGGAAACCAGATACGCAGTATTTT.

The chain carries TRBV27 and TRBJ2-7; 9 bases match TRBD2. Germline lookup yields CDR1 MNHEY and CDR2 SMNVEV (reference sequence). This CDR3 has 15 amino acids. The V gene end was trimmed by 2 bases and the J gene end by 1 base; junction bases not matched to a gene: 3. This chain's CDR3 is CASSLSSGSSYEQYF. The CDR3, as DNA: TGTGCCAGCAGTTTAAGTAGCGGGAGTTCCTACGAGCAGTACTTC.

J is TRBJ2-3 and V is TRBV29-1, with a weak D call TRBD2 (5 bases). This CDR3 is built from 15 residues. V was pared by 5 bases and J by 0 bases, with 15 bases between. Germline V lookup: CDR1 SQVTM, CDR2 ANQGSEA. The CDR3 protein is CSVRYSSTSTDTQYF. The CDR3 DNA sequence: TGCAGCGTTCGCTATTCTAGCACTAGCACAGATACGCAGTATTTT.

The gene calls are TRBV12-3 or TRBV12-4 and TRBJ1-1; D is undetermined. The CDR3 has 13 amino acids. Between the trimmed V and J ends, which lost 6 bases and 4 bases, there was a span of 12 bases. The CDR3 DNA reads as TGTGCCAGCAGGATCGACACGGGCACTGAAGCTTTCTTT. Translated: CASRIDTGTEAFF.

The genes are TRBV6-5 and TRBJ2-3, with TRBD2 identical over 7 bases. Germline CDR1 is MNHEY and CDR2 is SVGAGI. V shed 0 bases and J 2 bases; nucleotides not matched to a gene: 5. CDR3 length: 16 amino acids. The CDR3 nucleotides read TGTGCCAGCAGTTACTCGCCTAGCGGCTACACAGATACGCAGTATTTT. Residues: CASSYSPSGYTDTQYF.

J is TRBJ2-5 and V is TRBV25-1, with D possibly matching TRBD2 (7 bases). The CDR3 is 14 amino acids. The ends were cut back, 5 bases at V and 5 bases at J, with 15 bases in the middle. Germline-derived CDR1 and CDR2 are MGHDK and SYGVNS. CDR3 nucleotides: TGTGCCAGCAGTCTGGGGGGGCGCCGGGAGACCCAGTACTTC. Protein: CASSLGGRRETQYF.

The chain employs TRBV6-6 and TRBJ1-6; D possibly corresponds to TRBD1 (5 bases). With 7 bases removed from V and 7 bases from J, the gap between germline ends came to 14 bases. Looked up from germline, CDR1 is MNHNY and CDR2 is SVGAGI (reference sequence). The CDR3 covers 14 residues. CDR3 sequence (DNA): TGTGCCAGCACCGAGAAGGGGTCAAATTCACCCCTCCACTTT. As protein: CASTEKGSNSPLHF.

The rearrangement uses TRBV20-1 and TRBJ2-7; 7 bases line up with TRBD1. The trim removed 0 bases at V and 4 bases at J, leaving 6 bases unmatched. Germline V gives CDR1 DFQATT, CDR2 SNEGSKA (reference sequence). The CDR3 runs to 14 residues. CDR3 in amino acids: CSARDGTALYEQYF. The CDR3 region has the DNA TGCAGTGCTAGAGACGGGACAGCGCTATACGAGCAGTACTTC.

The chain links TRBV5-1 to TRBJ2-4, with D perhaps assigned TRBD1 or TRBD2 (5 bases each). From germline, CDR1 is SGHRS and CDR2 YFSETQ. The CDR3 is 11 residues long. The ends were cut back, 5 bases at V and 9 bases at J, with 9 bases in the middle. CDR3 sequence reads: CASSEGRIQYF. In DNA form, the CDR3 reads TGCGCCAGCAGTGAGGGGCGCATTCAGTACTTC.

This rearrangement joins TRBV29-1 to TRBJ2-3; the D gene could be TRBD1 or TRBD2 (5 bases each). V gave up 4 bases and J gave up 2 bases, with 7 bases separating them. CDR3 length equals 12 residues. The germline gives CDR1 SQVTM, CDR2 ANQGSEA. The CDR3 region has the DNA TGCAGCGTTGGGGACCTCACAGATACGCAGTATTTT. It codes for CSVGDLTDTQYF.

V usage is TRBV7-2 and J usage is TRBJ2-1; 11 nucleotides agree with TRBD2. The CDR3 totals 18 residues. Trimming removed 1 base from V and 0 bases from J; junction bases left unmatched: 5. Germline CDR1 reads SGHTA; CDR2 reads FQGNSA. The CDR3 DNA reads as TGTGCCAGCAGCTTAGTACTAGCGGGGGTCGGCTCCTACAATGAGCAGTTCTTC. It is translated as CASSLVLAGVGSYNEQFF.

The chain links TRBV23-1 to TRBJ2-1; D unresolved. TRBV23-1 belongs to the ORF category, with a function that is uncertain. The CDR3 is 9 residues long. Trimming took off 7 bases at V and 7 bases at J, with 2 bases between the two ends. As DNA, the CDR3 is TGCGCCAGCATTAATGAGCAGTTCTTC. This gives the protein CASINEQFF.